Only one count was recorded for the clone carrying this T cell receptor beta chain. What it binds is unknown. An assay was performed, and its level was deep. Profiling relied on immunoSEQ multiplex PCR, and the TCRdb table lists in-frame clones only, not all of them. The sample consists of about 180,000 clones, approximately 95% of them appearing once. A CD45RA+ naive subset and a CD45RA-negative memory subset were split from CD4+ cells. This sample is part of a study of shared clonotypes between healthy human individuals. Study findings and constraints: Compared with memory subsets, naive subsets generally had larger estimated richness.

Germline-derived CDR1 and CDR2 are MDHEN and SYDVKM. Trimming removed 4 bases from V and 2 bases from J, with 24 bases in between. The CDR3 runs 20 residues. The chain combines TRBV28 with TRBJ2-6; maybe TRBD1 (5 bases). The sequenced sample was naive CD4+ T cells sorted from blood. Subset here: CD45RA+ positively selected. The sequence derives from a woman in her 30s in good health. The CDR3 DNA reads as TGTGCCAGCAGTTCAACAGGACCGACCCTCGGTAGGGCTGGGGCCAACGTCCTGACTTTC. Protein product: CASSSTGPTLGRAGANVLTF.